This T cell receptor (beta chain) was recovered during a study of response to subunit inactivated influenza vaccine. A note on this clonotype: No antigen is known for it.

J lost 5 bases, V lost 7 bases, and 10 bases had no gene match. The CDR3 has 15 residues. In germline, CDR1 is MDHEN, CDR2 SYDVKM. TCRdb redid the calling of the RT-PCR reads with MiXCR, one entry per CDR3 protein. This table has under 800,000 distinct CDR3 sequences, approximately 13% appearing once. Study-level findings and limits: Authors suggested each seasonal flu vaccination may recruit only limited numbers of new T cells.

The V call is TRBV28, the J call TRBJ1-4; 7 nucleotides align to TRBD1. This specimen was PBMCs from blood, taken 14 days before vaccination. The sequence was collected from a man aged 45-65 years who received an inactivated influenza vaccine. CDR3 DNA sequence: TGTGCCAGCACCAACCCGGGACAGCTCAATGAAAAACTGTTTTTT. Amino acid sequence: CASTNPGQLNEKLFF.